The 19 T cell receptor beta chains given below trace back to one sample, sequenced in a study of blood T cell repertoires in COVID-19. Only in-frame clones appear in the TCRdb table, and some are missing; sequencing was by immunoSEQ multiplex PCR. The sample lists 250,000 to 350,000 clones; more than 80% were seen once. The sequencing input was peripheral blood. The receptors here all came from a woman aged 50 to 60 with COVID-19, enrolled during active disease.

The rearrangement joins TRBV2 to TRBJ2-2, with TRBD1 as a possible D gene (6 bases). The CDR3 sequence is 14 residues long. V lost 7 bases to trimming and J lost 0 bases, with 9 bases between them. Germline values: CDR1 SNHLY, CDR2 FYNNEI. CDR3: CASKRTANTGELFF. The CDR3 DNA is TGTGCCAGCAAAAGGACAGCGAACACCGGGGAGCTGTTTTTT.

This chain uses TRBV5-4 with TRBJ1-2, with 12 bases lining up with TRBD1. Germline CDR1 is SGHNT and CDR2 is YYREEE (reference sequence). Unmatched junction bases numbered 4, after V lost 4 bases and J lost 3 bases. The CDR3 contains 15 residues. CDR3 loop: CASSTGTGGYYGYTF. The CDR3 DNA sequence: TGTGCCAGCAGCACCGGGACAGGGGGCTACTATGGCTACACCTTC.

The J gene is TRBJ1-5, the V gene TRBV29-1, with 12 positions matching TRBD1. CDR3 size: 14 residues. CDR1 SQVTM and CDR2 ANQGSEA come from the germline V gene. Germline trimming cut 4 bases from V and 9 bases from J; bases unmatched to any gene: 7. As DNA, the CDR3 is TGCAGCGTTGGGGACAGGGGGCGAATTGGGCCCCAGCATTTT. Translating gives CSVGDRGRIGPQHF.

The CDR3 loop is CASSTTPGSTGAQYF. In DNA form, the CDR3 reads TGTGCCAGCAGTACTACGCCGGGGTCCACAGGGGCGCAGTATTTT. V is TRBV6-2 or TRBV6-3 and J is TRBJ2-3; 7 bases align to TRBD1. J lost 10 bases, V lost 5 bases, and 15 bases had no gene match. CDR1 and CDR2 (germline): MNHEY, SVGEGT. The CDR3 extends over 15 amino acids.

This sequence joins TRBV19 and TRBJ2-7; 8 nucleotides agree with TRBD2. The CDR3 runs to 16 residues. Germline CDR1 and CDR2: LNHDA and SQIVND (reference sequence). V gave up 2 bases and J gave up 6 bases; unmatched junction bases: 12. The DNA of the CDR3 is TGTGCCAGTAGTATATATACCGGGAGGGCCATCGGCGAGCAGTACTTC. Amino acids: CASSIYTGRAIGEQYF.

This chain uses TRBV20-1 with TRBJ1-2; 7 bases are a match to TRBD1. V shed 7 bases, J shed 12 bases, and the junction held 8 bases outside the gene matches. The germline CDR1 and CDR2 sequences are DFQATT and SNEGSKA (reference sequence). There are 10 residues in the CDR3. The CDR3 region is CSVIAGGHTF. The CDR3 DNA follows: TGCAGTGTTATTGCAGGGGGACACACCTTC.

The chain recombines TRBV4-1 with TRBJ2-7; 7 bases align to TRBD1. There are 15 residues in the CDR3. Germline CDR1 and CDR2: MGHRA and YSYEKL. Germline trimming cut 2 bases from V and 3 bases from J; bases unmatched to any gene: 7. The CDR3: CASSQSTGVIYEQYF. DNA of the CDR3: TGCGCCAGCAGCCAATCTACAGGGGTGATCTACGAGCAGTACTTC.

This clone was found once. The same CDR3 also results from other DNA sequences found in this sample. The chain is built from TRBV7-2 and TRBJ1-1; no clear D. Germline assignment: CDR1 SGHTA and CDR2 FQGNSA. V was cut by 5 bases and J by 1 base, with 8 bases left in between. The CDR3 spans 13 residues. CDR3 nucleotides: TGTGCCAGCAGCGGGCAGGCGAACACTGAAGCTTTCTTT. Amino acids: CASSGQANTEAFF.

The chain has TRBV18 and TRBJ1-2, with D maybe TRBD1 (5 bases). Germline V CDR1 and CDR2: KGHSH, LQKENI. The V end lost 1 base, the J end lost 3 bases, and 12 bases lay between the germline ends. This CDR3 has 15 residues. The CDR3 region is CASSPLQAIHYGYTF. CDR3 coding DNA: TGTGCCAGCTCACCACTACAGGCCATACACTATGGCTACACCTTC.

This clone was seen only once. V and J are TRBV5-4 and TRBJ1-2; 8 nucleotides line up with TRBD1. The CDR3 spans 15 residues. Germline loops: CDR1 SGHNT, CDR2 YYREEE (reference sequence). Unmatched junction bases numbered 13, after V lost 4 bases and J lost 8 bases. This chain's CDR3 is CASSGAKTGVEGYTF. In DNA, the CDR3 is TGTGCCAGCAGCGGCGCTAAGACAGGGGTCGAGGGCTACACCTTC.

The gene calls are TRBV19 and TRBJ1-5; possibly TRBD1 for D (6 bases). V lost 9 bases, J lost 6 bases, and 15 bases lay in between. CDR1 and CDR2 (germline): LNHDA, SQIVND (reference sequence). The CDR3 is 13 amino acids. The CDR3 region has the DNA TGTGCCAGCGCTGGGAGGGGGAGTCAGCCCCAGCATTTT. Protein: CASAGRGSQPQHF. Supplemented by reference TRBV19 and TRBJ1-5, the full variable domain reads DGGITQSPKYLFRKEGQNVTLSCEQNLNHDAMYWYRQDPGQGLRLIYYSQIVNDFQKGDIAEGYSVSREKKESFPLTVTSAQKNPTAFYLCASAGRGSQPQHFGDGTRLSIL.

V gene TRBV7-9 combines with J gene TRBJ1-5, with a possible D match to TRBD1 (6 bases). The CDR3 runs to 15 residues. Deletions cut 1 base from V and 1 base from J, with 8 bases between. CDR1 is SEHNR and CDR2 is FQNEAQ in the germline V gene (reference sequence). CDR3 in DNA: TGTGCCAGCAGCTTAGGGGGGGGCAGCAATCAGCCCCAGCATTTT. Translation gives CASSLGGGSNQPQHF.

V and J are TRBV24-1 and TRBJ1-2, with D maybe TRBD1 (5 bases). V lost 2 bases and J 0 bases, leaving 15 bases between the germline ends. CDR3 length: 17 residues. Germline loops: CDR1 KGHDR, CDR2 SFDVKD. In nucleotides, the CDR3 is TGTGCCACCAGTGATTCCTTGGGGCCCCGAGCTAACTATGGCTACACCTTC. It specifies CATSDSLGPRANYGYTF.

This clone has only one observation. Distinct nucleotide sequences in the sample also encode this CDR3. The chain employs TRBV6-5 and TRBJ1-5; 8 positions agree with TRBD1. CDR3 length equals 15 residues. Per germline, CDR1 MNHEY and CDR2 SVGAGI. Losses at the gene ends were 6 bases for V and 3 bases for J; bases not matched to a gene: 7. The chain's CDR3 is CASSPGQGYNQPQHF. For the CDR3, the DNA is TGTGCCAGCAGCCCCGGACAGGGATACAATCAGCCCCAGCATTTT.

The chain couples TRBV29-1 to TRBJ1-2, with D perhaps matching TRBD1 (6 bases). CDR3 length: 14 residues. Germline V gives CDR1 SQVTM, CDR2 ANQGSEA. V was trimmed by 4 bases and J by 0 bases, leaving 12 bases between them. The CDR3 spells CSVGPTGTNYGYTF. In DNA form, the CDR3 reads TGCAGCGTTGGGCCGACAGGTACTAACTATGGCTACACCTTC.

This clone came up once. V and J are TRBV5-8 and TRBJ2-1; the match to TRBD2 covers 8 bases. V gave up 6 bases and J gave up 8 bases; unmatched junction bases: 10. From germline, CDR1 is SGHTS and CDR2 YDEGEE. The length of the CDR3 is 14 residues. As DNA, the CDR3 is TGTGCCAGCATTCAAGGACTAGCACCTTATGAGCAGTTCTTC. Its translation: CASIQGLAPYEQFF.

The V call is TRBV23-1, the J call TRBJ2-1; TRBD1 agrees at 9 bases. TRBV23-1 is flagged as an ORF with uncertain function. The CDR3 is 13 residues long. The J segment lost 8 bases and the V segment lost 8 bases, leaving 7 bases of the junction unmatched. The CDR3 spells CASPRDRVYEQFF. DNA of the CDR3: TGCGCCAGCCCGCGGGACAGGGTCTATGAGCAGTTCTTC.

Of note for this clone: The junction departs from the called germline gene at one end, perhaps through a read error. The chain uses TRBV2 and TRBJ1-6; 7 positions match TRBD1. This CDR3 contains 14 residues. Germline V gives CDR1 SNHLY, CDR2 FYNNEI. The CDR3 protein is CASREDRVASPLHF. CDR3 DNA sequence: TGTGCCAGCAGAGAAGACAGGGTGGCTTCACCCCTCCACTTT.

This chain uses TRBV5-1 with TRBJ2-5; 8 bases align to TRBD2. Germline V gene sequence: CDR1 SGHRS, CDR2 YFSETQ. The CDR3 sequence is 16 residues long. Unmatched junction bases numbered 10, after V lost 4 bases and J lost 2 bases. The CDR3 nucleotides are TGCGCCAGCAGCGTCGGGGGGGCGGGAGCGCAAGAGACCCAGTACTTC. Its translation: CASSVGGAGAQETQYF.